A selection of T cell receptor beta chains follows, all from one sample in a study of T cells after yellow fever vaccination. TCRdb itself ran the 5' RACE reads through MiXCR, one entry per CDR3 protein. The table has roughly 500,000 distinct CDR3 sequences, about a fifth seen once. Sequenced here: PBMCs, sampled 15 days after the yellow fever booster vaccination. Every receptor here comes from a man in his thirties or forties who received the YFV17D yellow fever vaccine. Each CDR3 is given with its conserved first and last residue. Each record gives: clone size, V gene, J gene, D gene, CDR3 protein, CDR3 DNA. The D gene is left open where the match is weak. Clone size is stated in some rows and not others, as once, few, many or a class when expanded.

few,TRBV4-3,TRBJ1-5,NA,CASSQEASSNQPQHF,TGCGCCAGCAGCCAAGAAGCCAGCTCCAATCAGCCCCAGCATTTT
NA,TRBV12-3/TRBV12-4,TRBJ2-1,NA,CASSLVGAPREQFF,TGTGCCAGCAGTTTAGTGGGAGCCCCTCGGGAGCAGTTCTTC
NA,TRBV7-9,TRBJ2-5,TRBD1,CASSWTGPLQETQYF,TGTGCCAGCAGCTGGACAGGGCCCCTCCAAGAGACCCAGTACTTC
few,TRBV7-9,TRBJ1-1,TRBD1,CAGNAQGSTEAFF,TGTGCCGGAAACGCACAGGGGAGCACTGAAGCTTTCTTT
NA,TRBV19,TRBJ2-5,TRBD2,CATLAGEGETQYF,TGTGCCACTTTAGCGGGAGAAGGGGAGACCCAGTACTTC
few,TRBV5-1,TRBJ2-7,NA,CASKDPGDYEQYF,TGCGCCAGCAAGGATCCGGGGGACTACGAGCAGTACTTC
NA,TRBV6-5,TRBJ2-4,NA,CASSWQDGEMSIQYF,TGTGCCAGCAGTTGGCAAGACGGGGAGATGAGCATTCAGTACTTC
few,TRBV29-1,TRBJ2-7,NA,CSVERNYEQYF,TGCAGCGTTGAACGAAACTACGAGCAGTACTTC
NA,TRBV27,TRBJ1-1,NA,CASSPRSFTEAFF,TGTGCCAGCAGTCCGAGGAGTTTCACTGAAGCTTTCTTT
NA,TRBV29-1,TRBJ2-3,NA,CSVAWDGTDTQYF,TGCAGCGTAGCCTGGGATGGCACAGATACGCAGTATTTT
NA,TRBV6-2/TRBV6-3,TRBJ2-1,NA,CASSSVPSSYNEQFF,TGTGCCAGCAGTTCTGTTCCTAGCTCCTACAATGAGCAGTTCTTC
NA,TRBV5-1,TRBJ2-7,TRBD2,CASSLLAGAIYEQYF,TGCGCCAGCAGCTTACTAGCGGGAGCGATTTACGAGCAGTACTTC
NA,TRBV19,TRBJ2-3,TRBD2,CASSSWTSGRAADTQYF,TGTGCCAGTAGTTCATGGACTAGCGGGAGGGCAGCAGATACGCAGTATTTT
few,TRBV6-5,TRBJ2-5,TRBD1,CASSYLGQVQETQYF,TGTGCCAGCAGTTACCTAGGACAGGTCCAAGAGACCCAGTACTTC
many,TRBV12-3/TRBV12-4,TRBJ1-3,NA,CASTPRRNTIYF,TGTGCCAGCACCCCGAGACGTAACACCATATATTTT
few,TRBV10-2,TRBJ1-6,NA,CASSEEEANYSPLHF,TGCGCCAGCAGTGAGGAAGAAGCTAATTATTCACCCCTCCACTTT
once,TRBV30,TRBJ2-2,NA,CAWSRGVWTGELFF,TGTGCCTGGAGTAGGGGGGTATGGACCGGGGAGCTGTTTTTT
NA,TRBV12-3/TRBV12-4,TRBJ2-1,TRBD2,CASLFGTSLNEQFF,TGTGCCAGCCTCTTCGGGACTAGCCTCAATGAGCAGTTCTTC
NA,TRBV7-2,TRBJ2-1,TRBD2,CASSHGLAERNNEQFF,TGTGCCAGCAGCCATGGACTAGCGGAACGAAACAATGAGCAGTTCTTC
few,TRBV20-1,TRBJ2-1,NA,CSASTSRSAFNEQFF,TGCAGTGCTAGCACGAGTCGTTCCGCCTTCAATGAGCAGTTCTTC
NA,TRBV20-1,TRBJ2-5,NA,CSDQGTQETQYF,TGCAGTGATCAGGGGACCCAAGAGACCCAGTACTTC
few,TRBV20-1,TRBJ2-7,NA,CSARGGLRFSYEQYF,TGCAGTGCTAGAGGGGGACTTAGATTCTCCTACGAGCAGTACTTC
NA,TRBV25-1,TRBJ1-1,TRBD1,CASSGGTVNVNTEAFF,TGTGCCAGCAGTGGGGGGACAGTTAACGTGAACACTGAAGCTTTCTTT
NA,TRBV14,TRBJ2-7,TRBD1,CASSRLDGQGQYF,TGTGCCAGCAGCCGCCTGGACGGACAGGGGCAGTACTTC
few,TRBV7-2,TRBJ2-1,NA,CASSSPGVSEQFF,TGTGCCAGCAGCTCCCCCGGAGTCAGTGAGCAGTTCTTC
few,TRBV7-9,TRBJ1-1,NA,CASSLYSMNTEAFF,TGTGCCAGCAGCTTATACAGTATGAACACTGAAGCTTTCTTT
few,TRBV28,TRBJ1-2,NA,CASTTRSEGYTF,TGTGCCAGCACAACAAGGAGTGAGGGCTACACCTTC
few,TRBV7-6,TRBJ1-2,NA,CASSLAGGPLDFGYTF,TGTGCCAGCAGCTTAGCCGGAGGGCCCTTGGACTTTGGCTACACCTTC
NA,TRBV2,TRBJ2-2,NA,CASGGGTNTGELFF,TGTGCCAGCGGTGGCGGGACTAACACCGGGGAGCTGTTTTTT
NA,TRBV7-9,TRBJ1-6,TRBD1,CASSPSGQNNSPLHF,TGTGCCAGCAGCCCCTCGGGACAGAATAATTCACCCCTCCACTTT
few,TRBV20-1,TRBJ2-3,NA,CSARGRGSSTDTQYF,TGCAGTGCTAGAGGCCGGGGTTCTAGCACAGATACGCAGTATTTT
NA,TRBV20-1,TRBJ2-2,NA,CSAYPNTGELFF,TGCAGTGCTTATCCCAACACCGGGGAGCTGTTTTTT
NA,TRBV12-3/TRBV12-4,TRBJ1-2,NA,CASSLGAQANYGYTF,TGTGCCAGCAGTTTAGGGGCACAAGCTAACTATGGCTACACCTTC
NA,TRBV12-3/TRBV12-4,TRBJ2-7,TRBD2,CASTPQAGASYEQYF,TGTGCCAGCACCCCCCAGGCGGGAGCTTCCTACGAGCAGTACTTC
few,TRBV2,TRBJ2-7,NA,CASSEGPDYEQYF,TGTGCCAGCAGTGAAGGACCAGACTACGAGCAGTACTTC
NA,TRBV10-3,TRBJ2-5,NA,CAISEGTVETQYF,TGTGCCATCAGCGAAGGGACGGTGGAGACCCAGTACTTC
few,TRBV7-2,TRBJ1-6,NA,CASSLGPFGNSPLHF,TGTGCCAGCAGCCTAGGACCATTTGGAAATTCACCCCTCCACTTT
many,TRBV6-5,TRBJ2-1,NA,CASSFGTSNEQFF,TGTGCCAGCAGTTTTGGGACCTCTAATGAGCAGTTCTTC
NA,TRBV12-3/TRBV12-4,TRBJ2-3,TRBD2,CASSSSGSPDTQYF,TGTGCCAGCAGTTCCAGCGGGAGCCCAGATACGCAGTATTTT
NA,TRBV5-6,TRBJ2-2,NA,CASSLVGVMNTGELFF,TGTGCCAGCAGCTTGGTCGGTGTGATGAACACCGGGGAGCTGTTTTTT
NA,TRBV7-2,TRBJ2-1,NA,CASSLSMDEQFF,TGTGCCAGCAGCTTGTCCATGGATGAGCAGTTCTTC
few,TRBV7-8,TRBJ1-6,NA,CASSLLGSGSPLHF,TGTGCCAGCAGCTTATTAGGTTCGGGTTCACCCCTCCACTTT
few,TRBV7-2,TRBJ2-3,TRBD2,CASSDNRLAASDTQYF,TGTGCCAGCAGCGATAATAGACTAGCGGCGTCAGATACGCAGTATTTT